The 29 T cell receptor beta chains below come from one sample, sequenced in a study of lymphopenia after photon versus proton radiotherapy. Some clones are missing from TCRdb's copy, which holds only in-frame ones; the method was immunoSEQ multiplex PCR. The table has about 68,000 clones, roughly 91% seen once; the top ten hold roughly 3%. This material consisted of peripheral blood, taken from a patient treated with photon-based radiotherapy. All receptors derive from a woman in her seventies with pancreatic cancer.

The V and J genes are TRBV4-1 and TRBJ2-7, with TRBD2 matching 13 bases. The CDR3 has 13 amino acids. Germline CDR1 MGHRA, CDR2 YSYEKL. V shed 3 bases, J shed 7 bases, and the junction held 0 bases outside the gene matches. CDR3 sequence reads: CASSQGLAGEQYF. DNA for the CDR3: TGCGCCAGCAGCCAGGGACTAGCGGGGGAGCAGTACTTC.

The genes are TRBV30 and TRBJ2-7; 8 bases are a match to TRBD1. Germline V gene sequence: CDR1 GTSNPN, CDR2 SVGIG (reference sequence). The junction had 6 bases not matched to a gene; V was cut back by 5 bases and J by 3 bases. The CDR3 consists of 13 residues. Here the CDR3 reads CAWGQGRLYEQYF. Here the CDR3 DNA reads TGTGCCTGGGGACAGGGACGTCTCTACGAGCAGTACTTC.

The rearrangement links TRBV19 to TRBJ2-7; D is tentatively TRBD1 or TRBD2 (6 bases each). CDR3 length: 16 amino acids. The germline V gene has CDR1 LNHDA and CDR2 SQIVND (reference sequence). Trimming removed 5 bases from V and 3 bases from J, with 20 bases in between. The CDR3 here is CASSAGRGGLHYEQYF. In DNA, the CDR3 is TGTGCCAGTAGTGCCGGAAGAGGGGGGCTCCACTACGAGCAGTACTTC.

The V and J genes are TRBV15 and TRBJ2-1; D not resolved. Germline V gene lookup returns CDR1 LNHNV and CDR2 YYDKDF (reference sequence). The germline V and J ends were trimmed by 0 bases and 0 bases, with 9 bases remaining between them. This CDR3 has 16 residues. DNA for the CDR3: TGTGCCACCAGCAGAGATCTTGCCAGCTCCTACAATGAGCAGTTCTTC. Amino acid sequence: CATSRDLASSYNEQFF.

The chain recombines TRBV6-6 with TRBJ2-4; D tentatively reads TRBD1 or TRBD2 (7 bases each). The CDR3 is made up of 16 amino acids. V was cut by 6 bases and J by 0 bases, with 15 bases left in between. Germline V gene data show CDR1 as MNHNY and CDR2 as SVGAGI (reference sequence). As DNA, the CDR3 is TGTGCCAGCAGCCGACCAGGGGGGGTAGCCAAAAACATTCAGTACTTC. Protein: CASSRPGGVAKNIQYF.

CDR3 in amino acids: CASSLILHGYTF. The CDR3 nucleotides are TGTGCCAGCAGCCTCATTCTTCATGGCTACACCTTC. This sequence joins TRBV5-8 and TRBJ1-2; D is uncertain. The germline V gene encodes CDR1 SGHTS and CDR2 YDEGEE. V was clipped by 4 bases and J by 6 bases, with 10 bases between them. This CDR3 region has 12 residues.

The chain is built from TRBV27 and TRBJ1-5; no definite D call. The length of the CDR3 is 13 residues. CDR1 MNHEY and CDR2 SMNVEV come from the germline V gene (reference sequence). Trimming left V 6 bases short and J 3 bases short, with 9 bases between. The CDR3 is CASRQSYNQPQHF. CDR3 sequence (DNA): TGTGCCAGCAGACAGTCTTACAATCAGCCCCAGCATTTT.

The rearrangement uses TRBV11-3 and TRBJ2-2; 7 nucleotides match TRBD1. Germline V gene sequence: CDR1 SGHNT, CDR2 YENEEA. The CDR3 is made up of 14 amino acids. V was clipped by 5 bases and J by 5 bases; unmatched bases: 5. CDR3 region: CASSPGQWTGELFF. The CDR3 DNA reads as TGTGCCAGCAGCCCGGGACAGTGGACCGGGGAGCTGTTTTTT.

The chain combines TRBV9 with TRBJ2-7; D call uncertain. Trimming left V 4 bases short and J 0 bases short, with 14 bases between. Germline CDR1 and CDR2: SGDLS and YYNGEE. The CDR3 is made up of 15 amino acids. In DNA, the CDR3 is TGTGCCAGCAGCCCTAGGGTGGATAGCTCCTACGAGCAGTACTTC. It translates to CASSPRVDSSYEQYF.

This clone was seen more than once but under ten times. The V and J genes are TRBV2 and TRBJ1-5, with 7 positions matching TRBD1. V shed 2 bases and J 4 bases; nucleotides not matched to a gene: 2. Per the germline V gene, CDR1 is SNHLY and CDR2 is FYNNEI. The CDR3 is 14 amino acids. The CDR3 nucleotides read TGTGCCAGCAGTGAATCAGGGGGGAATCAGCCCCAGCATTTT. Translation gives CASSESGGNQPQHF.

The rearrangement joins TRBV6-1 to TRBJ1-3; 7 nucleotides align to TRBD1. This CDR3 has 15 amino acids. Germline assignment: CDR1 MNHNS and CDR2 SASEGT. With V trimmed by 4 bases and J by 4 bases, 7 bases remained unmatched. CDR3 nucleotide sequence: TGTGCCAGCAGTGGCGGACAGGTTGGGGGAAACACCATATATTTT. Protein sequence: CASSGGQVGGNTIYF.

J is TRBJ2-2 and V is TRBV28, with 7 bases matching TRBD1. The CDR3 sequence is 17 residues long. Germline-derived CDR1 and CDR2 are MDHEN and SYDVKM. V lost 11 bases, J lost 1 base, and 16 bases stayed unmatched. The CDR3: CASQGSPGTQNTGELFF. In DNA form, the CDR3 reads TGTGCCTCACAGGGGTCCCCCGGGACACAGAACACCGGGGAGCTGTTTTTT.

This clone was observed a single time. The rearrangement joins TRBV11-2 to TRBJ2-7; 8 nucleotides agree with TRBD1. Germline assignment: CDR1 SGHAT and CDR2 FQNNGV. Trimming took 1 base from V and 3 from J; bases not matched to a gene: 11. CDR3 length: 17 residues. CDR3 coding DNA: TGTGCCAGCAGCTTAGTAGACAGGGGACAGGAAGGCTACGAGCAGTACTTC. Protein sequence: CASSLVDRGQEGYEQYF.

The genes are TRBV6-1 and TRBJ1-1, with D maybe TRBD1 (5 bases). Germline-derived CDR1 and CDR2 are MNHNS and SASEGT. V lost 1 base and J lost 4, with 19 bases in between. The CDR3 is 17 amino acids. CDR3 sequence (DNA): TGTGCCAGCAGTGAAGGGGGCCTAAGCAGGGTAAGCACTGAAGCTTTCTTT. It specifies CASSEGGLSRVSTEAFF.

This chain uses TRBV11-3 with TRBJ2-5; 12 nucleotides align to TRBD2. J lost 1 base, V lost 5 bases, and 2 bases had no gene match. Germline loops: CDR1 SGHNT, CDR2 YENEEA. This CDR3 has 15 amino acids. The CDR3 spells CASSPGLAGQETQYF. The CDR3 coding sequence is TGTGCCAGCAGCCCGGGACTAGCGGGCCAAGAGACCCAGTACTTC.

The chain couples TRBV28 to TRBJ2-7, with TRBD1 identical over 9 bases. Germline V lookup: CDR1 MDHEN, CDR2 SYDVKM. The CDR3 loop spans 14 amino acids. J was trimmed by 5 bases and V by 3 bases; bases with no gene match: 5. The CDR3 sequence: CASSFRTGENEQYF. CDR3 bases: TGTGCCAGCAGTTTCCGGACAGGGGAAAACGAGCAGTACTTC. Full variable domain (rest looked up from reference TRBV28 and TRBJ2-7): DVKVTQSSRYLVKRTGEKVFLECVQDMDHENMFWYRQDPGLGLRLIYFSYDVKMKEKGDIPEGYSVSREKKERFSLILESASTNQTSMYLCASSFRTGENEQYFGPGTRLTVT.

This chain's CDR3 is CASSPGRDGYTF. CDR3 nucleotides: TGCGCCAGCAGCCCCGGCAGGGACGGCTACACCTTC. The V gene is TRBV4-1, the J gene TRBJ1-2; tentatively, D is TRBD1 (5 bases). V was clipped by 4 bases and J by 8 bases, with 11 bases between them. In germline, CDR1 is MGHRA, CDR2 YSYEKL. This CDR3 is built from 12 residues.

The rearrangement joins TRBV2 to TRBJ1-5; D perhaps matches TRBD1 (5 bases). CDR3 length equals 15 residues. V gave up 6 bases and J gave up 0 bases, with 12 bases separating them. Germline CDR1 and CDR2: SNHLY and FYNNEI. The CDR3 DNA reads as TGTGCCAGCAGGAATGGACAAAATAGCAATCAGCCCCAGCATTTT. This sequence encodes CASRNGQNSNQPQHF.

V and J are TRBV28 and TRBJ1-1; D gene uncertain. Trimming took off 5 bases at V and 0 bases at J, with 10 bases between the two ends. Per the germline V gene, CDR1 is MDHEN and CDR2 is SYDVKM. This CDR3 is 14 amino acids long. CDR3 sequence reads: CASSPHRVNTEAFF. In DNA, the CDR3 is TGTGCCAGCAGTCCGCACCGGGTGAACACTGAAGCTTTCTTT.

CDR3 nucleotides: TGTGCCAGCAGCTTATTAGCGGCCAATGAGCAGTTCTTC. Translating it yields CASSLLAANEQFF. This chain connects TRBV7-8 to TRBJ2-1; tentatively, D is TRBD2 (6 bases). Germline CDR1 and CDR2: SGHVS and FQNEAQ. The CDR3 is 13 residues long. The ends were cut back, 2 bases at V and 6 bases at J, with 8 bases in the middle.

The chain links TRBV28 to TRBJ1-5; 7 nucleotides match TRBD1. The V gene end was trimmed by 5 bases and the J gene end by 7 bases; junction bases not matched to a gene: 11. This CDR3 has 15 amino acids. In germline, CDR1 is MDHEN, CDR2 SYDVKM. For the CDR3, the DNA is TGTGCCAGCAGTCGCACAGGGGCTCGTCGGCAGCCCCAGCATTTT. Translated, it gives CASSRTGARRQPQHF.

The chain is built from TRBV7-6 and TRBJ1-5; D gene unclear. Germline values: CDR1 SGHVS, CDR2 FNYEAQ. The CDR3 spans 16 residues. V dropped 7 bases and J dropped 0 bases, with 16 bases sitting between them. CDR3 region: CASIEGYSLSNQPQHF. The CDR3 DNA reads TGTGCCAGCATCGAAGGATACTCGCTTAGCAATCAGCCCCAGCATTTT.

The J gene is TRBJ2-3, the V gene TRBV29-1; 11 nucleotides align to TRBD1. The length of the CDR3 is 16 residues. Germline V gives CDR1 SQVTM, CDR2 ANQGSEA. V lost 4 bases to trimming and J lost 3 bases; unmatched junction nucleotides: 9. The CDR3 region is CSVGVGQGVYTDTQYF. The DNA for the CDR3 is TGCAGCGTTGGGGTGGGACAGGGGGTTTATACAGATACGCAGTATTTT.

In this sample, this clone turned up a few times. V is TRBV19 and J is TRBJ1-4; 8 bases align to TRBD1. CDR1 is LNHDA, CDR2 SQIVND, per germline (reference sequence). The CDR3 length is 18 residues. J lost 0 bases, V lost 4 bases, and 10 bases had no gene match. The CDR3 region is CASSTPTGAFATNEKLFF. CDR3 bases: TGTGCCAGTAGTACTCCGACAGGGGCTTTTGCAACTAATGAAAAACTGTTTTTT.

This chain joins TRBV5-4 and TRBJ2-3; 12 bases map to TRBD2. The CDR3 consists of 16 residues. J lost 4 bases, V lost 1 base, and 4 bases had no gene match. Germline values: CDR1 SGHNT, CDR2 YYREEE (reference sequence). The CDR3 nucleotides read TGTGCCAGCAGCTTGTCCCCTAGCGGGAGGGCAGATACGCAGTATTTT. It encodes CASSLSPSGRADTQYF.

V gene TRBV5-6 combines with J gene TRBJ2-7, with 8 bases aligning to TRBD2. Germline V lookup: CDR1 SGHDT, CDR2 YYEEEE. The V and J ends lost 1 base and 4 bases, in that order; junction bases with no gene match: 4. The CDR3 length is 14 residues. CDR3 in amino acids: CASSLTSGGYEQYF. The CDR3 nucleotides read TGTGCCAGCAGCTTGACTAGCGGAGGATACGAGCAGTACTTC.

The chain links TRBV12-5 to TRBJ1-3; 7 bases agree with TRBD1. Trimming took 4 bases from V and 3 from J; bases not matched to a gene: 9. Germline CDR1 and CDR2: LGHNT and FRNRAP. The length of the CDR3 is 16 residues. The DNA for the CDR3 is TGTGCTAGTGGTTCCCGACAGGGTTTGGATGGAAACACCATATATTTT. It yields the protein CASGSRQGLDGNTIYF.

The gene calls are TRBV7-9 and TRBJ2-3; no definite D call. The CDR3 totals 15 residues. V was trimmed by 5 bases and J by 2 bases, leaving 14 bases between them. Germline assignment: CDR1 SEHNR and CDR2 FQNEAQ (reference sequence). The CDR3 loop reads CASSPTRVNTDTQYF. The DNA for the CDR3 is TGTGCCAGCAGCCCCACCCGAGTAAACACAGATACGCAGTATTTT. Supplemented by reference TRBV7-9 and TRBJ2-3, the full variable domain reads DTGVSQNPRHKITKRGQNVTFRCDPISEHNRLYWYRQTLGQGPEFLTYFQNEAQLEKSRLLSDRFSAERPKGSFSTLEIQRTEQGDSAMYLCASSPTRVNTDTQYFGPGTRLTVL.

The chain is built from TRBV5-4 and TRBJ1-1; no reliable D call. CDR1 is SGHNT, CDR2 YYREEE, per germline (reference sequence). This CDR3 has 15 residues. Trimming took off 0 bases at V and 1 base at J, with 10 bases between the two ends. CDR3 sequence reads: CASSLAGWPNTEAFF. The CDR3 DNA reads as TGTGCCAGCAGCTTGGCCGGCTGGCCGAACACTGAAGCTTTCTTT.